The 14 T cell receptor beta chains listed next were all sequenced from one sample in a study of graft-versus-host responses after intestinal transplantation. TCRdb keeps only in-frame clones here, not all; method: immunoSEQ multiplex PCR. The table shows nearly 45,000 clones, with more than 85% occurring only once. The input for sequencing was PBMCs, taken 524 days after transplant. All receptors come from a human patient who received an intestinal transplant, so some T cells may come from the graft donor.

The gene calls are TRBV10-3 and TRBJ2-1, with TRBD1 matching 7 bases. The V segment lost 1 base and the J segment 5 bases; nucleotides outside the gene matches: 2. The CDR3 is 14 amino acids. The V gene's germline CDR1 is ENHRY and CDR2 SYGVKD. As DNA, the CDR3 is TGTGCCATCAGTGAGTGGGGACAGAACAATGAGCAGTTCTTC. This gives the protein CAISEWGQNNEQFF.

The CDR3 DNA follows: TGTGCCAGCAGTCTGGGGGTGGGGACGGGAAAACTGTTTTTT. Amino acids: CASSLGVGTGKLFF. J is TRBJ1-4 and V is TRBV27, with D possibly matching TRBD1 (5 bases). This CDR3 is 14 amino acids long. With 5 bases removed from V and 10 bases from J, the gap between germline ends came to 17 bases. Germline V gene lookup returns CDR1 MNHEY and CDR2 SMNVEV (reference sequence).

CDR3 protein: CASSVGTAGDTQYF. CDR3 coding DNA: TGCGCCAGCAGCGTCGGAACAGCGGGGGATACGCAGTATTTT. V and J are TRBV5-1 and TRBJ2-3; the match to TRBD2 covers 7 bases. The CDR3 loop spans 14 amino acids. CDR1 is SGHRS and CDR2 is YFSETQ in the germline V gene. After removal of 4 bases from V and 6 bases from J, the junction contained 8 bases not matched to a gene.

The V gene is TRBV2, the J gene TRBJ2-1, with 10 bases matching TRBD1. CDR1 and CDR2 (germline): SNHLY, FYNNEI. With 5 bases clipped from V and 3 bases from J, the junction kept 4 bases outside the gene matches. The CDR3 is 15 amino acids. In DNA form, the CDR3 reads TGTGCCAGCAGTCCGGACAGGGGGAACTACAATGAGCAGTTCTTC. It translates to CASSPDRGNYNEQFF.

The chain employs TRBV2 and TRBJ1-6; D is undetermined. There are 14 residues in the CDR3. Trimming cost V 9 bases and J 0 bases, with 9 bases left between them. Germline V gene lookup returns CDR1 SNHLY and CDR2 FYNNEI. The CDR3 spells CASVPSSYNSPLHF. As DNA, the CDR3 is TGTGCCAGTGTACCGAGCTCCTATAATTCACCCCTCCACTTT.

The genes are TRBV28 and TRBJ2-3; the match to TRBD2 covers 11 bases. The trim removed 6 bases at V and 6 bases at J, leaving 17 bases unmatched. Germline loops: CDR1 MDHEN, CDR2 SYDVKM. The CDR3 spans 18 residues. The chain's CDR3 is CASSLSGTSGRGFDTQYF. CDR3 in DNA: TGTGCCAGCAGCCTGTCCGGGACTAGCGGCCGGGGGTTCGATACGCAGTATTTT.

The chain links TRBV5-1 to TRBJ2-6; TRBD1 or TRBD2 may be the D gene (5 bases each). The CDR3 sequence is 15 residues long. The germline V gene has CDR1 SGHRS and CDR2 YFSETQ. Trimming shortened V by 0 bases and J by 4 bases, and 8 bases separated the two germline ends. CDR3 sequence: CASSLAGTGANVLTF. CDR3 DNA sequence: TGCGCCAGCAGCTTGGCGGGGACGGGGGCCAACGTCCTGACTTTC.

The V gene is TRBV30, the J gene TRBJ1-2; D is ambiguous. The germline V gene has CDR1 GTSNPN and CDR2 SVGIG (reference sequence). Trimming removed 2 bases at V and 2 bases at J, with 12 bases between. The CDR3 spans 14 residues. CDR3 amino acids: CAWSSGRLNYGYTF. The CDR3 nucleotides are TGTGCCTGGAGTTCGGGCCGCTTGAACTATGGCTACACCTTC.

This chain joins TRBV7-2 and TRBJ2-2, with TRBD2 matching over 8 bases. The germline V gene encodes CDR1 SGHTA and CDR2 FQGNSA. The CDR3 runs 16 residues. The junction had 9 bases not matched to a gene; V was cut back by 4 bases and J by 5 bases. The CDR3 loop reads CASSWSGGRNTGELFF. CDR3 DNA: TGTGCCAGCAGCTGGTCTGGCGGGAGGAATACCGGGGAGCTGTTTTTT. Based on the CDR3 plus reference TRBV7-2 and TRBJ2-2, the full variable domain is GAGVSQSPSNKVTEKGKDVELRCDPISGHTALYWYRQSLGQGLEFLIYFQGNSAPDKSGLPSDRFSAERTGGSVSTLTIQRTQQEDSAVYLCASSWSGGRNTGELFFGEGSRLTVL.

The chain joins TRBV5-1 to TRBJ2-5; TRBD1 is a possible D gene (5 bases). The CDR3 has 13 amino acids. V was cut by 4 bases and J by 2 bases, with 9 bases left in between. In germline, CDR1 is SGHRS, CDR2 YFSETQ. The CDR3 bases are TGCGCCAGCAGCATTGGACAACAAGAGACCCAGTACTTC. Its translation is CASSIGQQETQYF.

This clone is termed medium-sized. The chain couples TRBV28 to TRBJ2-7; 12 nucleotides match TRBD1. This CDR3 is built from 17 residues. V was pared by 3 bases and J by 6 bases, with 12 bases of the junction left unmatched. Germline V gene data show CDR1 as MDHEN and CDR2 as SYDVKM. The DNA of the CDR3 is TGTGCCAGCAGTTTCATTCCCGGGACAGGGGGCTCGGGCGAGCAGTACTTC. It translates to CASSFIPGTGGSGEQYF.

The V gene is TRBV5-6, the J gene TRBJ1-5; a weak D match, TRBD1 (6 bases). This CDR3 has 16 amino acids. The germline gives CDR1 SGHDT, CDR2 YYEEEE. Trimming stripped 2 bases from V and 3 bases from J, with 15 bases between. CDR3 sequence: CASSFNQGTPNQPQHF. CDR3 sequence (DNA): TGTGCCAGCAGCTTTAACCAGGGGACCCCCAATCAGCCCCAGCATTTT.

The rearrangement uses TRBV18 and TRBJ1-6; D gene ambiguous. The CDR3 runs to 13 residues. Germline-derived CDR1 and CDR2 are KGHSH and LQKENI. Trimming left V 3 bases short and J 7 bases short, with 7 bases between. CDR3 protein: CASSPADNSPLHF. In nucleotides, the CDR3 is TGTGCCAGCTCACCGGCTGACAATTCACCCCTCCACTTT.

The chain couples TRBV28 to TRBJ2-1, with 7 bases matching TRBD1. The trim removed 6 bases at V and 1 base at J, leaving 0 bases unmatched. Germline V lookup: CDR1 MDHEN, CDR2 SYDVKM. The CDR3 consists of 13 residues. In DNA form, the CDR3 reads TGTGCCAGCAGACAGGGGTCCTACAATGAGCAGTTCTTC. Protein product: CASRQGSYNEQFF.